The present T cell receptor beta chain was sequenced within a study of CD8+CD57+ T cells in acquired aplastic anemia. On the study more broadly: Mean DNA quantity obtained from sorted CD4+ and CD8+ cells was around 3.2 ug.

Whoever was chosen for sequencing had shown CD8+CD57+ cell expansion by flow cytometry. The CDR3 contains 16 residues. V shed 0 bases, J shed 2 bases, and the junction held 6 bases outside the gene matches. The V gene's germline CDR1 is MGHRA and CDR2 YSYEKL. According to the study, genomic DNA was the template for TCR beta VDJ and CDR3 profiling. TCRdb re-called the reads with MiXCR, one entry per CDR3 protein. Of approximately 220,000 distinct CDR3 sequences listed, more than 45% are singletons. The sequence came from a human donor with aplastic anemia. The chain employs TRBV4-1 and TRBJ2-7, with 8 bases fitting TRBD2. Sequencing was performed on sorted CD4+, CD8+, or CD8+CD57+ T cells (not recorded which) from PBMCs. The chain's CDR3 is CASSQEFPGGAYEQYF. The CDR3 nucleotides read TGCGCCAGCAGCCAAGAGTTTCCGGGAGGGGCCTACGAGCAGTACTTC.